The clone carrying this T cell receptor beta chain has a count of ten or more. Researchers prepared the TCRbeta library using unique molecular identifiers, the study reports. MiXCR, run by TCRdb on the PCR reads, gives a single entry per CDR3 protein. The table has roughly 350,000 distinct CDR3 sequences, around 15% seen once. The germline V gene encodes CDR1 SEHNR and CDR2 FQNEAQ (reference sequence). Between the trimmed V and J ends, which lost 2 bases and 0 bases, there was a span of 13 bases. The CDR3 has 17 amino acids. The data were obtained in a study of T-cell reconstitution after alpha-beta-depleted transplantation in children.

The genes are TRBV7-9 and TRBJ2-2, with D maybe TRBD2 (5 bases). The receptor was isolated from a male patient between 2 and 15 years old who had a stem cell transplant for acute lymphoblastic leukemia, so the T cells may come from the graft donor. The sequences come from PBMCs, mostly from graft donor cells, collected 360 days after TCRalphabeta/CD19-depleted stem cell transplant. CDR3 amino acids: CASSLFLAATNTGELFF. The DNA of the CDR3 is TGTGCCAGCAGCTTATTTCTAGCTGCAACGAACACCGGGGAGCTGTTTTTT.